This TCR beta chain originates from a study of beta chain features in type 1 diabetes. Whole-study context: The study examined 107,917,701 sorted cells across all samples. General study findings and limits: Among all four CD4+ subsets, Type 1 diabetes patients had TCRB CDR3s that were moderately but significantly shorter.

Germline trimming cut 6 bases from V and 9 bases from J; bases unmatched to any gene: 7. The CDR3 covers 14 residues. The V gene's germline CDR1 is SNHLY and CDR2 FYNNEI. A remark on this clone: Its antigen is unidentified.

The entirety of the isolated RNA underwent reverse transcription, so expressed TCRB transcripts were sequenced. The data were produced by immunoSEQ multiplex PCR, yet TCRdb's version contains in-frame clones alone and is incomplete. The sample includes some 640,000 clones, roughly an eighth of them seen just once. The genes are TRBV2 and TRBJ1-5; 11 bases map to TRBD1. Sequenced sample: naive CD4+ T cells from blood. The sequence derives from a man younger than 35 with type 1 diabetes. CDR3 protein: CASRGTGGSGPQHF. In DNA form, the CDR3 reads TGTGCCAGCAGAGGGACAGGGGGATCGGGGCCCCAGCATTTT. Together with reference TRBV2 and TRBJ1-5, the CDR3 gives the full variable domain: EPEVTQTPSHQVTQMGQEVILRCVPISNHLYFYWYRQILGQKVEFLVSFYNNEISEKSEIFDDQFSVERPDGSNFTLKIRSTKLEDSAMYFCASRGTGGSGPQHFGDGTRLSIL.